The 27 T cell receptor beta chains listed next were all sequenced from one sample in a study of shared clonotypes between healthy human individuals. CD45RO-negative, CCR7-positively selected cells formed the naive CD8 fraction, excluding terminally differentiated effector memory CD45RA+ cells. Sequencing used immunoSEQ multiplex PCR; TCRdb keeps in-frame clones, though not all of them. The sample carries roughly 2,000,000 clones, roughly 93% recorded once. The specimen was naive CD8+ T cells from PBMCs. All receptors come from a man in his late teens or twenties in good health. Some clones in this sample may be carry-over from other donors' samples.

The J gene is TRBJ2-7, the V gene TRBV5-4; either TRBD1 or TRBD2 may fit D (6 bases each). Germline CDR1 is SGHNT and CDR2 is YYREEE (reference sequence). V was cut by 1 base and J by 2 bases, with 19 bases left in between. The CDR3 is 17 amino acids. The CDR3 here is CASSLIGGSRVPYEQYF. CDR3 bases: TGTGCCAGCAGCTTGATAGGGGGGTCGAGGGTCCCCTACGAGCAGTACTTC.

The V and J genes are TRBV7-6 and TRBJ2-1, with 12 bases that match TRBD2. Germline CDR1 reads SGHVS; CDR2 reads FNYEAQ. The trim removed 4 bases at V and 0 bases at J, leaving 13 bases unmatched. The CDR3 totals 20 residues. The CDR3 protein is CASSSRLGTSGSSSYNEQFF. The CDR3 nucleotides are TGTGCCAGCAGCTCACGCTTAGGGACTAGCGGGTCTAGCTCCTACAATGAGCAGTTCTTC.

The DNA for the CDR3 is TGTGCCAGCACCGATGACAGGGGGGCCCAGTACTTC. It yields the protein CASTDDRGAQYF. This chain joins TRBV6-5 and TRBJ2-5; 9 nucleotides line up with TRBD1. Germline CDR1 and CDR2: MNHEY and SVGAGI. The CDR3 totals 12 residues. With V trimmed by 7 bases and J by 9 bases, 6 bases remained unmatched.

This chain connects TRBV14 to TRBJ1-1; perhaps TRBD1 as D (5 bases). The CDR3 has 14 residues. V lost 6 bases to trimming and J lost 4 bases, with 15 bases between them. From germline, CDR1 is SGHDN and CDR2 FVKESK. The CDR3 region has the DNA TGTGCCAGCAGTCCTCCGGGGCGGGCCACTGAAGCTTTCTTT. Amino acids: CASSPPGRATEAFF.

The V and J genes are TRBV7-3 and TRBJ2-3; TRBD2 matches at 7 bases. Looked up from germline, CDR1 is SGHTA and CDR2 is FQGTGA. The length of the CDR3 is 18 residues. V was clipped by 0 bases and J by 6 bases; unmatched bases: 15. The CDR3 nucleotides are TGTGCCAGCAGCTTAACGGGGGGGATAGTGGGAGCCGGTGATACGCAGTATTTT. It encodes CASSLTGGIVGAGDTQYF.

The rearrangement joins TRBV9 to TRBJ2-7; 16 bases are shared with TRBD2. The CDR3 loop spans 16 amino acids. Germline V gene data show CDR1 as SGDLS and CDR2 as YYNGEE. V shed 3 bases and J 4 bases; nucleotides not matched to a gene: 4. CDR3 region: CASSAGGLAGGYEQYF. CDR3 bases: TGTGCCAGCAGCGCAGGGGGACTAGCGGGAGGGTACGAGCAGTACTTC.

The chain uses TRBV11-3 and TRBJ2-7, with D possibly matching TRBD1 (6 bases). V lost 4 bases, J lost 2 bases, and 9 bases lay in between. This CDR3 has 13 amino acids. Germline V gene data show CDR1 as SGHNT and CDR2 as YENEEA. Here the CDR3 DNA reads TGTGCCAGCAGCTCCCAGGGGACCTACGAGCAGTACTTC. Its translation is CASSSQGTYEQYF.

This chain connects TRBV29-1 to TRBJ2-3, with a tentative D call TRBD1 (6 bases). With 6 bases removed from V and 2 bases from J, the gap between germline ends came to 12 bases. The length of the CDR3 is 13 residues. Per germline, CDR1 SQVTM and CDR2 ANQGSEA. This CDR3 is CSVLPGDTDTQYF. The CDR3 coding sequence is TGCAGCGTCCTGCCAGGGGACACAGATACGCAGTATTTT.

The chain uses TRBV7-9 and TRBJ2-7; maybe TRBD2 (5 bases). Trimming took off 5 bases at V and 2 bases at J, with 13 bases between the two ends. The CDR3 consists of 14 residues. Germline V gene lookup returns CDR1 SEHNR and CDR2 FQNEAQ (reference sequence). This chain's CDR3 is CASSGREGPYEQYF. The DNA for the CDR3 is TGTGCCAGCAGCGGCCGCGAGGGTCCCTACGAGCAGTACTTC.

This clone appeared a few times. Other DNA sequences in the sample encode the same CDR3. This chain uses TRBV25-1 with TRBJ1-1; D unresolved. V lost 5 bases and J lost 1, with 2 bases in between. The CDR3 length is 11 residues. Per the germline V gene, CDR1 is MGHDK and CDR2 is SYGVNS. The CDR3 nucleotides read TGTGCCAGCAGTCCGAACACTGAAGCTTTCTTT. Translation gives CASSPNTEAFF.

The chain links TRBV11-2 to TRBJ2-7; TRBD1 agrees at 7 bases. Germline CDR1 SGHAT, CDR2 FQNNGV. The CDR3 has 13 amino acids. The V and J ends lost 6 bases and 0 bases, in that order; junction bases with no gene match: 2. DNA of the CDR3: TGTGCCAGCAGGGGGGACAGCTCCTACGAGCAGTACTTC. Translation gives CASRGDSSYEQYF.

V is TRBV25-1 and J is TRBJ2-2; D might be TRBD1 (6 bases). This CDR3 contains 13 residues. Germline CDR1 MGHDK, CDR2 SYGVNS. V was cut by 6 bases and J by 1 base, with 6 bases left in between. The CDR3, as DNA: TGTGCCAGCAGGACAGGGAACACCGGGGAGCTGTTTTTT. It encodes CASRTGNTGELFF.

V gene TRBV27 combines with J gene TRBJ2-1; D may be TRBD2 (6 bases). CDR3 length: 15 amino acids. Trimming cost V 5 bases and J 5 bases, with 16 bases left between them. Germline values: CDR1 MNHEY, CDR2 SMNVEV (reference sequence). CDR3 loop: CASSPQGWGDNEQFF. CDR3 coding DNA: TGTGCCAGCAGTCCGCAGGGATGGGGGGACAATGAGCAGTTCTTC.

The chain has TRBV6-7 and TRBJ2-5; TRBD2 matches at 8 bases. TRBV6-7 has ORF status, its function being uncertain. V lost 1 base to trimming and J lost 2 bases; unmatched junction nucleotides: 15. This CDR3 has 19 residues. The CDR3 nucleotides read TGTGCCAGCAGTTACTTCACAAACATCGTTAGCGGGATTCAAGAGACCCAGTACTTC. Translating gives CASSYFTNIVSGIQETQYF.

As for this clone: Other DNA sequences in this specimen translate into the identical CDR3. The chain employs TRBV7-6 and TRBJ2-3; D remains ambiguous. The CDR3 sequence is 12 residues long. The V gene's germline CDR1 is SGHVS and CDR2 FNYEAQ. V was cut by 1 base and J by 3 bases, with 2 bases left in between. CDR3 sequence (DNA): TGTGCCAGCAGCTTAGGAACAGATACGCAGTATTTT. This translates into CASSLGTDTQYF. Filled out from reference TRBV7-6 and TRBJ2-3, the complete variable domain reads GAGVSQSPRYKVTKRGQDVALRCDPISGHVSLYWYRQALGQGPEFLTYFNYEAQQDKSGLPNDRFSAERPEGSISTLTIQRTEQRDSAMYRCASSLGTDTQYFGPGTRLTVL.

The rearrangement uses TRBV28 and TRBJ2-1; TRBD1 agrees at 8 bases. Germline V gives CDR1 MDHEN, CDR2 SYDVKM. With 1 base clipped from V and 6 bases from J, the junction kept 8 bases outside the gene matches. CDR3 length equals 16 residues. CDR3 region: CASSLFDRGSTNEQFF. The CDR3 DNA is TGTGCCAGCAGTTTATTCGACAGGGGATCAACCAATGAGCAGTTCTTC.

This clone was observed a single time. This rearrangement joins TRBV4-3 to TRBJ2-1; TRBD2 aligns across 12 bases. CDR1 and CDR2 (germline): LGHNA, YSLEER. There are 15 residues in the CDR3. V was pared by 2 bases and J by 8 bases, with 4 bases of the junction left unmatched. The CDR3 nucleotides read TGCGCCAGCAGCCAACTAGCGGGAGGGCCCGATGAGCAGTTCTTC. It yields the protein CASSQLAGGPDEQFF.

This sequence joins TRBV28 and TRBJ2-7, with unresolved D. Germline CDR1 and CDR2: MDHEN and SYDVKM. Between the trimmed V and J ends, which lost 8 bases and 2 bases, there was a span of 19 bases. The CDR3 totals 15 residues. The CDR3 sequence is CASPPIVQNPYEQYF. As DNA, the CDR3 is TGTGCCAGCCCCCCTATCGTCCAGAACCCCTACGAGCAGTACTTC.

V gene TRBV4-3 combines with J gene TRBJ2-1, with D possibly being TRBD1 or TRBD2 (5 bases each). The CDR3 loop spans 14 amino acids. V lost 2 bases and J 9 bases, leaving 14 bases between the germline ends. From germline, CDR1 is LGHNA and CDR2 YSLEER. For the CDR3, the DNA is TGCGCCAGCAGCCAAAGGGTTAGGGACGCTGAGCAGTTCTTC. It encodes CASSQRVRDAEQFF.

The rearrangement joins TRBV28 to TRBJ1-6; 8 bases are a match to TRBD1. This CDR3 comprises 15 residues. Per the germline V gene, CDR1 is MDHEN and CDR2 is SYDVKM. After removal of 8 bases from V and 9 bases from J, the junction contained 12 bases not matched to a gene. CDR3: CASREGTGGSSPLHF. The CDR3 nucleotides read TGTGCCAGCCGGGAAGGGACAGGAGGGAGTTCACCCCTCCACTTT.

The chain combines TRBV5-1 with TRBJ2-1; TRBD2 agrees at 8 bases. The CDR3 consists of 20 residues. V lost 4 bases and J lost 0; bases outside the gene matches: 18. CDR1 SGHRS and CDR2 YFSETQ come from the germline V gene. CDR3 DNA: TGCGCCAGCAGCCCCGGGGGGGGACTCCACATTTTTGGCTCCTACAATGAGCAGTTCTTC. Its protein is CASSPGGGLHIFGSYNEQFF.

CDR3 nucleotides: TGTGCCAGCAGTTTGAACCTAGCGGGAGCGTACACCGGGGAGCTGTTTTTT. It translates to CASSLNLAGAYTGELFF. This chain links TRBV27 with TRBJ2-2; 10 bases agree with TRBD2. V gave up 3 bases and J gave up 3 bases; unmatched junction bases: 7. The CDR3 totals 17 residues. Germline V gene lookup returns CDR1 MNHEY and CDR2 SMNVEV (reference sequence).

This clone was seen only once. The chain has TRBV27 and TRBJ2-5; no firm D call. The ends were cut back, 3 bases at V and 5 bases at J, with 10 bases in the middle. In germline, CDR1 is MNHEY, CDR2 SMNVEV (reference sequence). CDR3 length: 13 residues. CDR3 DNA sequence: TGTGCCAGCAGTTTGCGGACCTGGGAGACCCAGTACTTC. Translating it yields CASSLRTWETQYF.

The rearrangement joins TRBV4-3 to TRBJ2-2; 8 bases agree with TRBD2. Germline lookup yields CDR1 LGHNA and CDR2 YSLEER. Trimming took 1 base from V and 5 from J; bases not matched to a gene: 0. The CDR3 runs 14 residues. The CDR3 sequence is CASSQGLATGELFF. Written as DNA, the CDR3 is TGCGCCAGCAGCCAAGGACTAGCGACCGGGGAGCTGTTTTTT.

The J gene is TRBJ2-7, the V gene TRBV30; D possibly corresponds to TRBD1 (5 bases). V was clipped by 0 bases and J by 4 bases, with 7 bases between them. The CDR3 length is 12 residues. Germline values: CDR1 GTSNPN, CDR2 SVGIG (reference sequence). The CDR3 DNA reads as TGTGCCTGGAGTGTACACAGGTACGAGCAGTACTTC. Its protein is CAWSVHRYEQYF.

The V and J genes are TRBV2 and TRBJ2-7; D is unresolved. V was shortened by 2 bases and J by 1 base, with 12 bases between the two germline ends. The CDR3 spans 15 residues. Germline lookup yields CDR1 SNHLY and CDR2 FYNNEI. The CDR3 is CASSERLVGSYEQYF. CDR3 nucleotide sequence: TGTGCCAGCAGTGAAAGATTAGTTGGTTCCTACGAGCAGTACTTC. The full variable domain, rest sourced from reference TRBV2 and TRBJ2-7, is EPEVTQTPSHQVTQMGQEVILRCVPISNHLYFYWYRQILGQKVEFLVSFYNNEISEKSEIFDDQFSVERPDGSNFTLKIRSTKLEDSAMYFCASSERLVGSYEQYFGPGTRLTVT.

The V and J genes are TRBV29-1 and TRBJ2-5, with a weak D call TRBD1 (5 bases). The J call is uncertain, as TRBJ2-7 better fits the DNA end. Germline CDR1 SQVTM, CDR2 ANQGSEA. This CDR3 comprises 12 residues. CDR3 sequence reads: CSVVTASYEQYF. CDR3 nucleotide sequence: TGCAGCGTGGTGACAGCATCCTACGAGCAGTACTTC.